This T cell receptor beta chain is drawn from a study of tissue T cells after allogeneic stem cell transplantation (dated by TCRdb to between 2021 and 2024). For the wider study: The study profiled TCR beta repertoires across many tissues from research autopsies of patients with and without GVHD, plus mouse models of GVHD. The human arm was a prospective observational study without blinding or randomization. General conclusions and limits of the study: In both patients and mice, only a limited portion of the TCR repertoire detected in tissues was captured by blood and spleen T cells. Few T cell clones were found to be shared across patients, but shared repertoire signatures across patients were revealed in a tissue-specific fashion by motif-based clustering. Which tissue TCRs were alloreactive or antigen-specific was not determined in the study, and some of the clones might have been host cells that persisted. A small and clinically heterogeneous patient cohort was studied, and sampling depth was acknowledged as a limitation. Within patients, how anatomically similar tissues were was a major factor shaping TCR repertoire composition, regardless of disease or transplant status.

The CDR3 holds 15 amino acids from the cysteine to the phenylalanine. Only the CDR3 bases that were read are kept: 42 of them, in frame from base 1. V trim: 4 bases; J trim: 5 bases; unmatched bases: 4. CDR1 is given as KGHPV and CDR2 as FQNQEV, both from the germline V gene (reference sequence). Library prep was done by the immunoSEQ multiplex PCR assay. Adaptive Biotechnologies performed the TCRbeta CDR3 sequencing at survey depth and reported CDR3 sequences, V/J genes, productive frequency and template counts. TCR beta CDR3 regions were amplified from genomic DNA instead of RNA. In the authors' own workflow: Pairwise repertoire overlap between tissues was quantified with Jensen-Shannon divergence, where 1 means complete divergence and 0 identical. Tissues were clustered by single-linkage agglomerative hierarchical clustering of pairwise JSD values and displayed as dendrograms. GLIPH2 was run on all patient samples with simulation_depth 1000, kmer_min_depth 3, cdr3_length_cutoff 8, keeping groups with more than two unique CDR3s. In a standardized tissue-overlap score, Jaccard GLIPH-group overlap across patients was extrapolated to a standard repertoire size of 1000 clones. Associations of diversity with clinical or experimental variables used linear mixed-effect models with tissue fixed effects and individual random effects. TCRdb provides this immuneACCESS table in a form limited to in-frame rearrangements. Some clones are lacking; in checked studies, under half of them reflect an unresolved V gene, and why the rest are absent is not known. V and J calls and clone size come straight from that table; D and trimming were deduced from the DNA. The sample records approximately 45,000 clones, approximately 73% of which are singletons. The ten top clones hold approximately 0.5% of the sample.

On this clone: Its antigen is still unknown. Gene names and germline sequences here are the mouse ones. The read ends 1 residue early relative to the CDR3; the germline J gene fills the gap.

This chain is built from TRBV26 and TRBJ2-5; TRBD1 aligns with 12 central bases. The sample consisted of sorted cells pooled from one or two spleens. The TCR comes from a pool of C57BL/6 mice in good health. Here the CDR3 is given as CASSPGTGGPDTQYF. The sequenced part of the CDR3 DNA is TGTGCCAGCAGTCCCGGGACAGGGGGCCCAGACACCCAGTAC.